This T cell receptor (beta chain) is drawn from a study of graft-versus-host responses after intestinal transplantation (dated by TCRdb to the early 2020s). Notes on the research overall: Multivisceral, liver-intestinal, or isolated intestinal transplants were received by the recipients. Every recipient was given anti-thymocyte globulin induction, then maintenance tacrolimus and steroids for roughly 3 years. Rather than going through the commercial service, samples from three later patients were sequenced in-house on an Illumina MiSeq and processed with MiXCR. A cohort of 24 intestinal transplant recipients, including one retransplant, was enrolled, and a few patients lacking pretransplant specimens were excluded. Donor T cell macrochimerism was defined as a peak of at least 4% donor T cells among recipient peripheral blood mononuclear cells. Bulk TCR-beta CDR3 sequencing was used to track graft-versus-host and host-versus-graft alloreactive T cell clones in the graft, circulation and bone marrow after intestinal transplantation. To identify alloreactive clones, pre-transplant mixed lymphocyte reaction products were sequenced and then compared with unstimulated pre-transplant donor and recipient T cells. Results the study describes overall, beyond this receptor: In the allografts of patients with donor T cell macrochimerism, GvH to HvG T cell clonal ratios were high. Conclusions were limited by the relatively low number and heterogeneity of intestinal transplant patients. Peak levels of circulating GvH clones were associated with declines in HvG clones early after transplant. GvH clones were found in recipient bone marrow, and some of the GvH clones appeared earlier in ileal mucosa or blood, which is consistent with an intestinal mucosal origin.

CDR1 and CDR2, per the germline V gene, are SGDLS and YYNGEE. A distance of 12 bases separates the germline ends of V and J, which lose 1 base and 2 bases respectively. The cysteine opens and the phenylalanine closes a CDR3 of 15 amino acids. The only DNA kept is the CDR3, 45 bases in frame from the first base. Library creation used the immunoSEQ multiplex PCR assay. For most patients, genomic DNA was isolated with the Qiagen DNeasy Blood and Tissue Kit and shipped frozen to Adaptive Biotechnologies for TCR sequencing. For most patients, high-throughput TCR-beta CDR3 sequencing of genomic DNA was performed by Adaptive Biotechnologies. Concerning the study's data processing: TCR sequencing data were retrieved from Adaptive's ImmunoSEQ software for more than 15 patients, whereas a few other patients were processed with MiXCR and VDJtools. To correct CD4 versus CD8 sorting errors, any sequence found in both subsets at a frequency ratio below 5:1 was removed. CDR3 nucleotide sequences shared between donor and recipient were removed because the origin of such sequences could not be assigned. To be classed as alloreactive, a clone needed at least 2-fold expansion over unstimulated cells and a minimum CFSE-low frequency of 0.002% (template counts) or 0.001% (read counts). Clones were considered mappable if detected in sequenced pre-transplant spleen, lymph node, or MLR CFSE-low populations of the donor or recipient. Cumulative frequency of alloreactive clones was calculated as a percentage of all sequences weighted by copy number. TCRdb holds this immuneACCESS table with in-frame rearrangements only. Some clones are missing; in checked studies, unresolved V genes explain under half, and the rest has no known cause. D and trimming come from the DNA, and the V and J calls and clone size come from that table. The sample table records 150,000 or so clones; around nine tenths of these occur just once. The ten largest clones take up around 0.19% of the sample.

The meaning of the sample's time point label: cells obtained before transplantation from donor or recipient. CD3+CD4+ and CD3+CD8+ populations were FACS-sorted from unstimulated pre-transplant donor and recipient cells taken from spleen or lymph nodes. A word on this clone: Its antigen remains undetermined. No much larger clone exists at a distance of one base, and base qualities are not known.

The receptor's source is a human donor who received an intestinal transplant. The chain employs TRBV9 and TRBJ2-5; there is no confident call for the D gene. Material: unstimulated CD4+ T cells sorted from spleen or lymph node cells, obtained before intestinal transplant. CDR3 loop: CASSVRAAIQETQYF. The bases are TGTGCCAGCAGCGTACGGGCGGCCATTCAAGAGACCCAGTACTTC.